This note documents a single T cell receptor beta chain sequence. This entry is derived from a study of blood T cell repertoires in COVID-19. At the level of the study: Material from acute and convalescent COVID-19 was sourced from the United States, Italy and Spain. Sample material is recorded as cDNA or gDNA derived from T cells, B-cell-depleted T cells, or PBMCs.

From germline, CDR1 is MGHDK and CDR2 SYGVNS. The CDR3 runs to 13 residues. Trimming took off 5 bases at V and 5 bases at J, with 12 bases between the two ends. Source study methods: Scientists estimated how many nucleated cells there were by amplifying reference gene primers. Clones were read by immunoSEQ multiplex PCR, and TCRdb kept only the in-frame ones, dropping some. The V and J calls and the clone size are those of that table, but D and trimming were determined from the DNA. Of about 340,000 clones listed, about 93% are singletons. J is TRBJ1-1 and V is TRBV25-1; D is unclear. Sequenced: peripheral blood. This TCR was recovered from a young woman who had recovered from COVID-19. The CDR3 is CASSPSGFTEAFF. The CDR3 DNA sequence: TGTGCCAGCAGTCCGTCAGGCTTTACTGAAGCTTTCTTT.